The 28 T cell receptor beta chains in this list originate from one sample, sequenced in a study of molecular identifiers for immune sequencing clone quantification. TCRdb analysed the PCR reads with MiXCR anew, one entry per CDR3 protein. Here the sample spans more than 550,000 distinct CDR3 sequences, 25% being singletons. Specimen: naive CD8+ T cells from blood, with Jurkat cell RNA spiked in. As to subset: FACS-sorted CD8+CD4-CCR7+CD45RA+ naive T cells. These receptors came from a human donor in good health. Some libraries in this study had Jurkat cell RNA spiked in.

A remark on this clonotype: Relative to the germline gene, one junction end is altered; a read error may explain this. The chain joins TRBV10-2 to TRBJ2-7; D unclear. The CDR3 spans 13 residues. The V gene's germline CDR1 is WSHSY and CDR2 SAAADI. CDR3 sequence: CARSPRAWAGQYF. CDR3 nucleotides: TGCGCCCGCAGCCCCCGGGCCTGGGCCGGGCAGTACTTC.

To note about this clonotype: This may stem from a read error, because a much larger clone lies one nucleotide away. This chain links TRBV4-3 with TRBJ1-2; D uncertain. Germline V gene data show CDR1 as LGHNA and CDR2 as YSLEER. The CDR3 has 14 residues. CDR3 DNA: TGCGCCAGCAGCCAAGGCGAACCATTCTATAGCTACACCTTC. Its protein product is CASSQGEPFYSYTF.

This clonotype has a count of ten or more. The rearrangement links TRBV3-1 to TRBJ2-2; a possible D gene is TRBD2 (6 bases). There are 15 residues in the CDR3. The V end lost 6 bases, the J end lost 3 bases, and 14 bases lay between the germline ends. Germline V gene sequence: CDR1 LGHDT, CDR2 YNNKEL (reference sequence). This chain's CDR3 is CASRDTSPYTGELFF. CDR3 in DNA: TGTGCCAGCAGGGATACTAGCCCATACACCGGGGAGCTGTTTTTT.

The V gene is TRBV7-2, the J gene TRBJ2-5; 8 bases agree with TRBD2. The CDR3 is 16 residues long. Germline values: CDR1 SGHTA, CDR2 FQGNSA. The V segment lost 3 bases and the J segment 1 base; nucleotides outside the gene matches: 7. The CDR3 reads CASSFAAGASQETQYF. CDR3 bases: TGTGCCAGCAGCTTCGCAGCGGGGGCCAGCCAAGAGACCCAGTACTTC.

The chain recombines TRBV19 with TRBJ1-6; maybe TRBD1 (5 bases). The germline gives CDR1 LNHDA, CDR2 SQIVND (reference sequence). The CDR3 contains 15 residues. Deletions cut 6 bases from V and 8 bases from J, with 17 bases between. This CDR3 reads CASSSGWGTDSPLHF. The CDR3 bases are TGTGCCAGTAGCTCCGGGTGGGGGACGGATTCACCCCTCCACTTT.

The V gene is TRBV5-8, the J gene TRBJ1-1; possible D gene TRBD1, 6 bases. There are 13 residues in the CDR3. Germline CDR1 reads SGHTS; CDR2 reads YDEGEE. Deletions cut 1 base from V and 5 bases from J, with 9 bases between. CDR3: CASSLRTETEAFF. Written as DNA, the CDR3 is TGTGCCAGCAGCTTGAGGACAGAAACTGAAGCTTTCTTT.

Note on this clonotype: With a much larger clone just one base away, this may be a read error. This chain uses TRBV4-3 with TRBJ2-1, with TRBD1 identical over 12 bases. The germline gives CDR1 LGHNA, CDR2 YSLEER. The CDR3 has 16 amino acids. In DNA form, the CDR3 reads TGCGCCAGCAGCCAAGACTGGGACAGGGGGCAGGATGAGCAGTCCTTC. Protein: CASSQDWDRGQDEQSF.

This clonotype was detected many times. CDR3 region: CSARDGGWTSEQYF. The CDR3 DNA follows: TGCAGTGCTAGAGATGGGGGCTGGACCTCCGAGCAGTACTTC. V gene TRBV20-1 combines with J gene TRBJ2-7; D is perhaps TRBD1 (6 bases). The length of the CDR3 is 14 residues. Per germline, CDR1 DFQATT and CDR2 SNEGSKA (reference sequence). Trimming removed 0 bases at V and 6 bases at J, with 15 bases between.

The DNA for the CDR3 is TGTGCCAGTAGTATAGGTTTATCCCGCGAGCAGTACTTC. Translating it yields CASSIGLSREQYF. The J gene is TRBJ2-7, the V gene TRBV19, with D unresolved. Trimming took 1 base from V and 6 from J, leaving 10 bases between them. Germline loops: CDR1 LNHDA, CDR2 SQIVND (reference sequence). The CDR3 is 13 amino acids.

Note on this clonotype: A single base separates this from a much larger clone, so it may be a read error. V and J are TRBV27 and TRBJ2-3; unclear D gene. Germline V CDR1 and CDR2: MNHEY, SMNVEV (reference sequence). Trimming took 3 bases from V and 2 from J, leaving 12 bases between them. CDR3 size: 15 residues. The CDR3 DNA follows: TGTGCCAGCAGTTTGGATGGACGGAACACAGATACGCAGTATTTT. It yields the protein CASSLDGRNTDTQYF.

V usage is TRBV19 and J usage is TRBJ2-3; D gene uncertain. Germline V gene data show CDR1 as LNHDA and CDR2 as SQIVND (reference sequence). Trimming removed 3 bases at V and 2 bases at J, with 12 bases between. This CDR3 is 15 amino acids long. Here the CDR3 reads CASSITILNTDTQYF. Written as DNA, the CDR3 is TGTGCCAGTAGTATTACCATACTAAACACAGATACGCAGTATTTT.

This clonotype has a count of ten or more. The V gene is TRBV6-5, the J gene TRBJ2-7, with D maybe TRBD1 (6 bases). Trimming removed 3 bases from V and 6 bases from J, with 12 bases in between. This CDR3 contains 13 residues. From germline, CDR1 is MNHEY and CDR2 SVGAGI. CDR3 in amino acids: CASSYPGQSEQYF. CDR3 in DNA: TGTGCCAGCAGTTATCCCGGACAGTCCGAGCAGTACTTC.

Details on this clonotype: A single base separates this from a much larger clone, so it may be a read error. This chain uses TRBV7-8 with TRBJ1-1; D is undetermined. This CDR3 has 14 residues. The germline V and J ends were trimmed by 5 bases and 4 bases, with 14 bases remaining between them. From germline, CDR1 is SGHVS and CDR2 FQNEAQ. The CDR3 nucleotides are TGTGCCAGCAGCGTGTACACGGGAGGCACTGAAGCTTTCTTT. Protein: CASSVYTGGTEAFF. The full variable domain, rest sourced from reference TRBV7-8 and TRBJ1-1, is GAGVSQSPRYKVAKRGQDVALRCDPISGHVSLFWYQQALGQGPEFLTYFQNEAQLDKSGLPSDRFFAERPEGSVSTLKIQRTQQEDSAVYLCASSVYTGGTEAFFGQGTRLTVV.

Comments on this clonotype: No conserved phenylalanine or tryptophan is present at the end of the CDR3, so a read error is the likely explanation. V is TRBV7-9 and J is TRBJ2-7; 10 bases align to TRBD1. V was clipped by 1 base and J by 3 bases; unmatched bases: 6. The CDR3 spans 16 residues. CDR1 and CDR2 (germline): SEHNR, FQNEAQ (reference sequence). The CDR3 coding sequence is TGTGCCAGCAGCTTAGACGGGGACAGGGGAAACTACGAGCAGTACCTC. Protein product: CASSLDGDRGNYEQYL.

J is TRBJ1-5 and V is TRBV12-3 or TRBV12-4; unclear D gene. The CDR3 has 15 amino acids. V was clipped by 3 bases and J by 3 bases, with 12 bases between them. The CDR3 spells CASSFGLGANQPQHF. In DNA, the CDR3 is TGTGCCAGCAGTTTCGGTTTGGGCGCCAATCAGCCCCAGCATTTT.

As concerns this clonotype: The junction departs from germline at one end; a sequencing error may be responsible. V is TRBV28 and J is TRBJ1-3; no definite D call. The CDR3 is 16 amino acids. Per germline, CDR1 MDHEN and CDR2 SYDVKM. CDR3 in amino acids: CASAPVTGISGNTLYF. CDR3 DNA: TGTGCCAGTGCTCCCGTAACGGGGATCTCTGGAAACACCTTATATTTT.

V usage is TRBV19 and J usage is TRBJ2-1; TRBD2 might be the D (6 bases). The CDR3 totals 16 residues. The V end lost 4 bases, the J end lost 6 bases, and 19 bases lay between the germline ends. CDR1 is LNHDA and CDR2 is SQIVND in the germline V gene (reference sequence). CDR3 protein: CASSRGRYGSGNEQFF. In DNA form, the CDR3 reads TGTGCCAGTAGTAGGGGACGGTACGGGAGCGGCAATGAGCAGTTCTTC.

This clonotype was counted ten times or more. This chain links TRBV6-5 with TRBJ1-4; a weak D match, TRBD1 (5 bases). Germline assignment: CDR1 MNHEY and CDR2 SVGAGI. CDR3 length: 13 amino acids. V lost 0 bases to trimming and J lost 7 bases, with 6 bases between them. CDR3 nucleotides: TGTGCCAGCAGTTACTCGAGGGGTGAAAAACTGTTTTTT. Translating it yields CASSYSRGEKLFF.

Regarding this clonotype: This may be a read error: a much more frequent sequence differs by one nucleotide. The CDR3 nucleotides read TGTGCCCGCAGCAAAGGTATCGAGGACCACTCAGCCAAAAACATTCAGTACTTC. Residues: CARSKGIEDHSAKNIQYF. V usage is TRBV21-1 and J usage is TRBJ2-4. TRBV21-1 is a pseudogene locus. The CDR3 runs 18 residues.

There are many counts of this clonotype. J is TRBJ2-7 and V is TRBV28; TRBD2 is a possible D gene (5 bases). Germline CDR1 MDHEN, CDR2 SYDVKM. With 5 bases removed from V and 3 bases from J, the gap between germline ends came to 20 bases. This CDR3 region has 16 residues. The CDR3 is CASSTRNVPPNYEQYF. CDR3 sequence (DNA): TGTGCCAGCAGTACTAGAAATGTACCCCCGAACTACGAGCAGTACTTC.

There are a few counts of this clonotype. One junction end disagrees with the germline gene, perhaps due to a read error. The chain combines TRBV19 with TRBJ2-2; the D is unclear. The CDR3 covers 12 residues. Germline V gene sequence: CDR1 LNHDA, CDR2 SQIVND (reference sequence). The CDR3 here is CASSPAFGELFF. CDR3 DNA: TGTGCTAGTAGTCCAGCTTTCGGGGAGCTGTTTTTT.

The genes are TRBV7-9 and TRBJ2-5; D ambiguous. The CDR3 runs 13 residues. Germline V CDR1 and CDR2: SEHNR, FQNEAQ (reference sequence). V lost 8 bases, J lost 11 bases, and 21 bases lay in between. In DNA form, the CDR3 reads TGTGCCAGCCGCTCCGGGCCCCCCTACGCGCAGTACTTC. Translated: CASRSGPPYAQYF.

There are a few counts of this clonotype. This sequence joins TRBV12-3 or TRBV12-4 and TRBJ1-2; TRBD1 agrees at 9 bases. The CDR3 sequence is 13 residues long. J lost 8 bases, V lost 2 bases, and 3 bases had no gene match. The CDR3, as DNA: TGTGCCAGCAGTTTAACAGGGGGCTGGGGCTACACCTTC. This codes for CASSLTGGWGYTF.

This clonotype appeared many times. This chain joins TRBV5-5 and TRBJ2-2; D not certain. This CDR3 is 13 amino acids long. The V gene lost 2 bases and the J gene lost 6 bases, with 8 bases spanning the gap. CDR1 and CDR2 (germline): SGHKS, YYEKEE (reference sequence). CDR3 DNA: TGTGCCAGCAGCTTCGGAATAGCCGGGGAGCTGTTTTTT. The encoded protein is CASSFGIAGELFF.

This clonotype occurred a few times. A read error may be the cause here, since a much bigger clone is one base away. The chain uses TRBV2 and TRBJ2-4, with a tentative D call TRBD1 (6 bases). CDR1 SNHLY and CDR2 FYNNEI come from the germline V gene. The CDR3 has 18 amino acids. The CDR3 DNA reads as TGTGCCAGCGGTGAACTCCGCCAGACAGGCGTAGCCAAAAACATTCAGTACTTC. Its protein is CASGELRQTGVAKNIQYF.

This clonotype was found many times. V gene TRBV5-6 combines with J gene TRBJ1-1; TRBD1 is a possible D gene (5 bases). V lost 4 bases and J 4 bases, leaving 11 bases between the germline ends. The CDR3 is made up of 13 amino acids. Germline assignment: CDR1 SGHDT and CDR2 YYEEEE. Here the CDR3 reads CASSTSGFTEAFF. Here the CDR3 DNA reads TGTGCCAGCAGCACGTCAGGGTTCACTGAAGCTTTCTTT.

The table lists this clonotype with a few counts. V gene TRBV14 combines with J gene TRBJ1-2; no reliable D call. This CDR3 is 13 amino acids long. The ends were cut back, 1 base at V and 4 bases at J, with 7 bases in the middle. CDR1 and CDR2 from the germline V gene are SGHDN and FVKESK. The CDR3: CASSQGAAYGYTF. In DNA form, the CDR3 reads TGTGCCAGCAGCCAAGGAGCCGCCTATGGCTACACCTTC.

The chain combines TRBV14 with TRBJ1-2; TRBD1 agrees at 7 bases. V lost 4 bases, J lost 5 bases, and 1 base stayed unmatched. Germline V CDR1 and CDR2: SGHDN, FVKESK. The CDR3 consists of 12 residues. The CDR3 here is CASSPGQYGYTF. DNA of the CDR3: TGTGCCAGCAGCCCGGGACAGTATGGCTACACCTTC.